What follows are 20 T cell receptor beta chains derived from one specimen sequenced in a study of spatial heterogeneity in lung cancer. As for time point: blood at routine non-recurrence follow-up after resection. The authors sequenced whole RNA from tumor, nontumor lung or frozen PBMC without sorting. MiXCR, applied by TCRdb to the 5' RACE reads, yields one record per CDR3 protein. The sample lists fewer than 60,000 distinct CDR3 sequences, 7.4% seen once, with over 30% in the top ten. This specimen consisted of PBMCs, obtained at follow-up. The receptors were sampled from a female donor with early-stage non-small cell lung cancer.

This chain connects TRBV12-2 to TRBJ2-2; the table's D call, TRBD1, was not checked against the DNA. TRBV12-2 is a listed pseudogene. This CDR3 is 20 amino acids long. CDR3 sequence reads: CASRLRDLDGGMTNTGELFF. The CDR3 DNA follows: TGTGCAAGTCGCTTGCGAGACCTTGACGGGGGAATGACGAACACCGGGGAGCTGTTTTTT.

This clonotype was seen only a few times. The rearrangement uses TRBV19 and TRBJ1-2; 7 bases are shared with TRBD1. CDR1 and CDR2 from the germline V gene are LNHDA and SQIVND (reference sequence). The CDR3 is 13 residues long. The V segment lost 7 bases and the J segment 8 bases; nucleotides outside the gene matches: 10. The CDR3 is CASNTRQGYGYTF. CDR3 DNA: TGTGCCAGTAACACCAGACAGGGATACGGCTACACCTTC.

This clonotype was detected ten times or more. J is TRBJ2-1 and V is TRBV5-6; D unclear. The germline gives CDR1 SGHDT, CDR2 YYEEEE. The V gene lost 1 base and the J gene lost 0 bases, with 8 bases spanning the gap. This CDR3 has 15 amino acids. CDR3 DNA: TGTGCCAGCAGCTTGACAGTCAGCTCCTACAATGAGCAGTTCTTC. Amino acids: CASSLTVSSYNEQFF.

This clonotype was seen a few times. The J gene is TRBJ2-7, the V gene TRBV6-5; unclear D gene. V was cut by 2 bases and J by 6 bases, with 14 bases left in between. CDR3 length equals 14 residues. CDR1 is MNHEY, CDR2 SVGAGI, per germline. Here the CDR3 DNA reads TGTGCCAGCAGTTACCTGGACCGACCCCTCGAGCAGTACTTC. Amino acids: CASSYLDRPLEQYF.

This clonotype was recorded many times. The V gene is TRBV19, the J gene TRBJ1-2, with D perhaps matching TRBD1 (5 bases). The CDR3 spans 12 residues. CDR1 and CDR2 from the germline V gene are LNHDA and SQIVND (reference sequence). V lost 10 bases and J 5 bases, leaving 14 bases between the germline ends. CDR3 region: CATSAGDYGYTF. The CDR3 DNA is TGTGCCACATCGGCGGGGGATTATGGCTACACCTTC. Drawing the rest from reference TRBV19 and TRBJ1-2, the complete variable domain is DGGITQSPKYLFRKEGQNVTLSCEQNLNHDAMYWYRQDPGQGLRLIYYSQIVNDFQKGDIAEGYSVSREKKESFPLTVTSAQKNPTAFYLCATSAGDYGYTFGSGTRLTVV.

This clonotype was recorded many times. The chain couples TRBV5-1 to TRBJ1-3; 7 bases match TRBD1. Per the germline V gene, CDR1 is SGHRS and CDR2 is YFSETQ. V shed 2 bases and J 0 bases; nucleotides not matched to a gene: 8. This CDR3 contains 17 residues. CDR3 protein: CASSFTPGQSSGNTIYF. The DNA of the CDR3 is TGCGCCAGCAGCTTCACCCCGGGACAGAGCTCTGGAAACACCATATATTTT.

This clonotype has ten or more counts. V gene TRBV12-3 or TRBV12-4 combines with J gene TRBJ2-1; TRBD2 aligns across 9 bases. With 6 bases clipped from V and 0 bases from J, the junction kept 3 bases outside the gene matches. The CDR3 has 15 amino acids. The CDR3 is CASRTSGSSYNEQFF. The CDR3, as DNA: TGTGCCAGCAGGACTAGCGGCAGCTCCTACAATGAGCAGTTCTTC.

For this clonotype: One end of the junction is discordant with germline, which a read error may explain. The chain links TRBV6-6 to TRBJ1-3, with 7 positions matching TRBD1. The germline gives CDR1 MNHNY, CDR2 SVGAGI (reference sequence). This CDR3 is 11 amino acids long. In DNA form, the CDR3 reads TGTGCCAGCAGCCCAGGCCGGGACAGCTCGTTT. Translating it yields CASSPGRDSSF.

The chain uses TRBV11-2 and TRBJ1-6; D gene uncertain. The germline V gene encodes CDR1 SGHAT and CDR2 FQNNGV. With 4 bases removed from V and 11 bases from J, the gap between germline ends came to 18 bases. The CDR3 covers 15 residues. The CDR3 bases are TGTGCCAGCAGCTCCCTCGCCAACAGCCGGACACCCCTCCACTTT. It encodes CASSSLANSRTPLHF.

This clonotype appeared many times. The V call is TRBV20-1, the J call TRBJ2-7, with a weak D call TRBD1 (5 bases). Trimming stripped 4 bases from V and 3 bases from J, with 16 bases between. The germline gives CDR1 DFQATT, CDR2 SNEGSKA (reference sequence). The CDR3 runs to 14 residues. The CDR3 protein is CSAILKDTYYEQYF. In DNA, the CDR3 is TGCAGTGCTATCCTAAAGGACACATACTACGAGCAGTACTTC.

This clonotype was observed a handful of times. The V call is TRBV7-2, the J call TRBJ1-1; perhaps TRBD1 as D (5 bases). Germline V lookup: CDR1 SGHTA, CDR2 FQGNSA. The V end was cut by 3 bases, the J end by 0 bases, with 11 bases between. This CDR3 comprises 15 residues. This CDR3 reads CASSFSRQMNTEAFF. In DNA form, the CDR3 reads TGTGCCAGCAGCTTCTCCAGACAGATGAACACTGAAGCTTTCTTT.

The chain links TRBV7-9 to TRBJ1-2, with D hard to call. Germline CDR1 is SEHNR and CDR2 is FQNEAQ (reference sequence). CDR3 length: 12 residues. V was shortened by 1 base and J by 7 bases, with 7 bases between the two germline ends. The CDR3 protein is CASSLDASGYTF. The DNA of the CDR3 is TGTGCCAGCAGCTTAGATGCGAGTGGCTACACCTTC.

A few counts support this clonotype. The chain employs TRBV7-3 and TRBJ2-2; the D is unclear. Germline V gives CDR1 SGHTA, CDR2 FQGTGA. This CDR3 has 15 amino acids. V was shortened by 3 bases and J by 2 bases, with 10 bases between the two germline ends. In DNA, the CDR3 is TGTGCCAGCAGCTTGGGGATTACTAACACCGGGGAGCTGTTTTTT. Protein: CASSLGITNTGELFF.

At least ten counts were recorded for this clonotype. The chain couples TRBV11-3 to TRBJ2-2; no clear D. The CDR3 extends over 13 amino acids. Germline CDR1 SGHNT, CDR2 YENEEA. Trimming shortened V by 1 base and J by 4 bases, and 4 bases separated the two germline ends. Here the CDR3 reads CASSLASTGELFF. CDR3 DNA: TGTGCCAGCAGCTTAGCCAGCACCGGGGAGCTGTTTTTT.

The J gene is TRBJ2-1, the V gene TRBV14; unclear D gene. The germline V gene encodes CDR1 SGHDN and CDR2 FVKESK. CDR3 length equals 14 residues. The ends were cut back, 4 bases at V and 4 bases at J, with 11 bases in the middle. CDR3: CASSPQYGYNEQFF. CDR3 in DNA: TGTGCCAGCAGCCCCCAGTACGGTTACAATGAGCAGTTCTTC.

The chain carries TRBV12-3 or TRBV12-4 and TRBJ2-7; D is possibly TRBD2 (6 bases). The V gene lost 6 bases and the J gene lost 5 bases, with 17 bases spanning the gap. The CDR3 loop spans 14 amino acids. The chain's CDR3 is CASRPGLGAHEQYF. Here the CDR3 DNA reads TGTGCCAGCAGACCGGGACTCGGGGCTCACGAGCAGTACTTC.

This clonotype turned up a few times. The chain uses TRBV20-1 and TRBJ1-1; possible D gene TRBD1, 5 bases. Germline assignment: CDR1 DFQATT and CDR2 SNEGSKA (reference sequence). V was clipped by 6 bases and J by 0 bases, with 14 bases between them. The CDR3 covers 14 residues. The CDR3 region is CSAPLQDMNTEAFF. The CDR3 nucleotides read TGCAGTGCACCCCTACAGGATATGAACACTGAAGCTTTCTTT.

This chain uses TRBV28 with TRBJ2-3; D is perhaps TRBD1 (5 bases). V lost 4 bases and J 4 bases, leaving 12 bases between the germline ends. This CDR3 comprises 14 residues. The germline V gene encodes CDR1 MDHEN and CDR2 SYDVKM. The CDR3 nucleotides read TGTGCCAGCAGTTCCGGACATGGACCAGATACGCAGTATTTT. It codes for CASSSGHGPDTQYF.

There are a few counts of this clonotype. The chain joins TRBV7-9 to TRBJ2-1; D is perhaps TRBD1 (7 bases). Trimming took off 2 bases at V and 8 bases at J, with 22 bases between the two ends. Germline loops: CDR1 SEHNR, CDR2 FQNEAQ (reference sequence). The CDR3 length is 17 residues. This CDR3 reads CASSLSLAQGGSDEQFF. The CDR3 bases are TGTGCCAGCAGCTTATCTCTCGCGCAGGGGGGTTCGGATGAGCAGTTCTTC.

The V and J genes are TRBV2 and TRBJ1-6, with TRBD1 as a possible D gene (5 bases). Germline V gene data show CDR1 as SNHLY and CDR2 as FYNNEI. The ends were cut back, 8 bases at V and 9 bases at J, with 14 bases in the middle. This CDR3 is 13 amino acids long. In DNA form, the CDR3 reads TGTGCCAGCGGGACGTGGATTTCTTCACCCCTCCACTTT. It codes for CASGTWISSPLHF.